The 26 T cell receptor beta chains listed next were all sequenced from one sample in a study of blood T cell repertoires in COVID-19. Sequenced by immunoSEQ multiplex PCR; TCRdb stores in-frame clones only, minus some. This sample has about 460,000 clones, with 80% to 90% found just once. Sequencing was carried out using PBMCs or T cells enriched from blood (not recorded which). All receptors come from a woman in her sixties or seventies who had recovered from COVID-19.

The J gene is TRBJ2-1, the V gene TRBV18; 9 nucleotides match TRBD2. Germline V CDR1 and CDR2: KGHSH, LQKENI. V was pared by 2 bases and J by 0 bases, with 8 bases of the junction left unmatched. The CDR3 is 18 residues long. CDR3 sequence reads: CASSPWVSSGISYNEQFF. The CDR3, as DNA: TGTGCCAGCTCACCATGGGTGTCTAGCGGGATCTCCTACAATGAGCAGTTCTTC.

This clone showed up just once. The rearrangement uses TRBV3-1 (or the pseudogene TRBV3-2) and TRBJ1-2; 7 bases line up with TRBD1. The CDR3 consists of 18 residues. V lost 3 bases and J lost 0; bases outside the gene matches: 13. CDR1 and CDR2 (germline): LGHDT, YNNKEL (reference sequence). Here the CDR3 DNA reads TGTGCCAGCAGCCACATGTTCGGGCAGGGGGAACCTAACTATGGCTACACCTTC. Protein: CASSHMFGQGEPNYGYTF.

This chain joins TRBV27 and TRBJ1-2; 8 bases are a match to TRBD1. In germline, CDR1 is MNHEY, CDR2 SMNVEV (reference sequence). The CDR3 spans 14 residues. Trimming cost V 5 bases and J 6 bases; bases outside gene matches: 8. The CDR3 DNA follows: TGTGCCAGCAGTCAGGGGGCTTCGGTTAATGGCTACACCTTC. Residues: CASSQGASVNGYTF.

This CDR3 is CATSGGYEQYF. The CDR3 DNA reads as TGTGCCACCAGTGGAGGCTACGAGCAGTACTTC. The rearrangement links TRBV24-1 to TRBJ2-7; no definite D call. Trimming removed 5 bases from V and 3 bases from J, with 4 bases in between. Germline CDR1 KGHDR, CDR2 SFDVKD. The CDR3 is 11 amino acids.

The CDR3 sequence is CASSQVDRNTEAFF. The CDR3 nucleotides are TGTGCCAGCAGCCAAGTGGACAGGAACACTGAAGCTTTCTTT. V usage is TRBV4-2 and J usage is TRBJ1-1, with D tentatively TRBD1 (6 bases). The CDR3 totals 14 residues. V lost 1 base to trimming and J lost 1 base, with 7 bases between them. Germline V gene lookup returns CDR1 LGHNA and CDR2 YNFKEQ.

V usage is TRBV7-8 and J usage is TRBJ2-3; 15 nucleotides align to TRBD2. CDR1 and CDR2 from the germline V gene are SGHVS and FQNEAQ. The CDR3 is 16 amino acids. Trimming removed 5 bases from V and 7 bases from J; junction bases left unmatched: 7. This CDR3 is CASSPGLAGGANTQYF. For the CDR3, the DNA is TGTGCCAGCAGCCCAGGACTAGCGGGGGGGGCGAATACGCAGTATTTT.

Remarks on this clone: The sample holds other DNA sequences that translate to the same CDR3. The CDR3, as DNA: TGTGCCACCAGTGATTCTGGAGCAACTAATGAAAAACTGTTTTTT. It specifies CATSDSGATNEKLFF. This chain joins TRBV24-1 and TRBJ1-4, with unresolved D. Germline loops: CDR1 KGHDR, CDR2 SFDVKD. Trimming stripped 2 bases from V and 0 bases from J, with 6 bases between. The CDR3 spans 15 residues.

A single count supports this clone. V gene TRBV24-1 combines with J gene TRBJ2-1; 9 nucleotides align to TRBD1. The J segment lost 4 bases and the V segment lost 6 bases, leaving 9 bases of the junction unmatched. CDR1 and CDR2 (germline): KGHDR, SFDVKD. The CDR3 length is 16 residues. CDR3 loop: CATSTLAGQGYNEQFF. In DNA, the CDR3 is TGTGCCACCAGTACCCTTGCGGGACAGGGTTACAATGAGCAGTTCTTC.

The chain carries TRBV12-3 or TRBV12-4 and TRBJ1-2; no firm D call. This CDR3 has 12 amino acids. V shed 6 bases and J shed 5 bases, with 10 bases lying between them. CDR3 region: CASSPGRYGYTF. Here the CDR3 DNA reads TGTGCCAGCAGCCCCGGGAGGTATGGCTACACCTTC.

The J gene is TRBJ2-7, the V gene TRBV7-9; D perhaps matches TRBD2 (5 bases). Germline V CDR1 and CDR2: SEHNR, FQNEAQ (reference sequence). This CDR3 has 14 residues. Deletions cut 3 bases from V and 4 bases from J, with 13 bases between. The CDR3 loop reads CASSFLGSAYEQYV. The CDR3 DNA is TGTGCCAGCAGCTTTTTAGGGAGTGCGTACGAGCAGTACGTC.

The chain carries TRBV7-2 and TRBJ2-3; TRBD2 agrees at 12 bases. Unmatched junction bases numbered 4, after V lost 1 base and J lost 8 bases. CDR3 length: 15 residues. Per the germline V gene, CDR1 is SGHTA and CDR2 is FQGNSA. CDR3 sequence reads: CASSLGTSGAGTQYF. CDR3 coding DNA: TGTGCCAGCAGCTTAGGGACTAGCGGGGCGGGTACGCAGTATTTT.

This clone was seen only a few times. This sequence joins TRBV6-5 and TRBJ2-3; 7 bases fit TRBD1. The CDR3 is made up of 13 amino acids. Germline V gives CDR1 MNHEY, CDR2 SVGAGI. The J segment lost 1 base and the V segment lost 6 bases, leaving 1 base of the junction unmatched. The CDR3 DNA follows: TGTGCCAGCAGGGGGACAGGCACAGATACGCAGTATTTT. Encoded protein: CASRGTGTDTQYF.

The genes are TRBV9 and TRBJ2-3; 8 bases agree with TRBD2. The junction had 4 bases not matched to a gene; V was cut back by 0 bases and J by 4 bases. The CDR3 is 15 amino acids. Germline values: CDR1 SGDLS, CDR2 YYNGEE. The CDR3 is CASSVGRGGPDTQYF. DNA of the CDR3: TGTGCCAGCAGCGTAGGACGGGGGGGTCCAGATACGCAGTATTTT.

J is TRBJ2-3 and V is TRBV6-4; 8 nucleotides align to TRBD1. Germline-derived CDR1 and CDR2 are MRHNA and SNTAGT. The V gene end was trimmed by 6 bases and the J gene end by 0 bases; junction bases not matched to a gene: 5. CDR3 length: 15 residues. The CDR3, as DNA: TGTGCCAGCAGCCAAGACAGGGGTAGCACAGATACGCAGTATTTT. Translating it yields CASSQDRGSTDTQYF.

This clone was found a few times. The rearrangement uses TRBV2 and TRBJ1-2; D call uncertain. V was shortened by 0 bases and J by 4 bases, with 15 bases between the two germline ends. CDR1 is SNHLY, CDR2 FYNNEI, per germline. The CDR3 has 16 residues. In DNA, the CDR3 is TGTGCCAGCAGTGAAGCCACTCTACGAGGGATCTATGGCTACACCTTC. Translating it yields CASSEATLRGIYGYTF.

Remarks on this clone: A read error may produce the germline difference seen at one junction end. Other DNA sequences from this sample encode an identical CDR3 as well. The rearrangement links TRBV29-1 to TRBJ1-1; 7 bases are a match to TRBD1. The length of the CDR3 is 13 residues. Germline loops: CDR1 SQVTM, CDR2 ANQGSEA. CDR3 bases: TGCAGCGCAGCAGGGGGTGGTGGCACTGAGGCTTTCTTT. This encodes CSAAGGGGTEAFF.

The chain couples TRBV5-5 to TRBJ2-5, with a possible D match to TRBD2 (5 bases). Trimming cost V 0 bases and J 3 bases, with 9 bases left between them. CDR1 is SGHKS, CDR2 YYEKEE, per germline (reference sequence). The CDR3 sequence is 14 residues long. As DNA, the CDR3 is TGTGCCAGCAGCTTGGGTAGCGTGGAAGAGACCCAGTACTTC. This sequence encodes CASSLGSVEETQYF.

V gene TRBV2 combines with J gene TRBJ2-2; 7 bases are a match to TRBD1. The V gene's germline CDR1 is SNHLY and CDR2 FYNNEI. Trimming removed 7 bases from V and 4 bases from J; junction bases left unmatched: 6. This CDR3 has 14 residues. CDR3 sequence: CASKRGPITGELFF. The DNA for the CDR3 is TGTGCCAGCAAAAGGGGGCCCATCACCGGGGAGCTGTTTTTT.

The V gene is TRBV2, the J gene TRBJ1-1, with D unresolved. Germline CDR1 reads SNHLY; CDR2 reads FYNNEI. The CDR3 has 13 amino acids. V was trimmed by 4 bases and J by 4 bases, leaving 10 bases between them. The CDR3 region is CASSVDSGTEAFF. In DNA, the CDR3 is TGTGCCAGCAGTGTAGATTCGGGCACTGAAGCTTTCTTT.

This chain links TRBV2 with TRBJ2-1; unclear D gene. Trimming stripped 2 bases from V and 4 bases from J, with 9 bases between. CDR1 is SNHLY, CDR2 FYNNEI, per germline. This CDR3 comprises 14 residues. The DNA of the CDR3 is TGTGCCAGCAGTGAAAGAGGTCCGTACAATGAGCAGTTCTTC. Protein sequence: CASSERGPYNEQFF. Looking up the rest from reference TRBV2 and TRBJ2-1 gives the full variable domain: EPEVTQTPSHQVTQMGQEVILRCVPISNHLYFYWYRQILGQKVEFLVSFYNNEISEKSEIFDDQFSVERPDGSNFTLKIRSTKLEDSAMYFCASSERGPYNEQFFGPGTRLTVL.

V and J are TRBV19 and TRBJ1-1, with D uncertain. Trimming took off 10 bases at V and 0 bases at J, with 18 bases between the two ends. The CDR3 spans 15 residues. Germline V lookup: CDR1 LNHDA, CDR2 SQIVND (reference sequence). In DNA form, the CDR3 reads TGTGCCACTACGGGCGGGTCCTCAATGAACACTGAAGCTTTCTTT. Its translation: CATTGGSSMNTEAFF.

The V call is TRBV4-2, the J call TRBJ2-2; no reliable D call. This CDR3 has 15 amino acids. From germline, CDR1 is LGHNA and CDR2 YNFKEQ. V lost 1 base and J lost 0, with 6 bases in between. The CDR3: CASSQGRTNTGELFF. The CDR3 nucleotides read TGTGCCAGCAGCCAAGGGCGGACGAACACCGGGGAGCTGTTTTTT.

The chain links TRBV6-6 to TRBJ1-1; 8 nucleotides align to TRBD1. This CDR3 is 15 amino acids long. Per germline, CDR1 MNHNY and CDR2 SVGAGI (reference sequence). V gave up 5 bases and J gave up 3 bases; unmatched junction bases: 8. The CDR3 reads CASSNDRGGYTEAFF. The CDR3 bases are TGTGCCAGCAGTAATGACAGGGGCGGTTACACTGAAGCTTTCTTT.

The rearrangement uses TRBV19 and TRBJ2-1; no clear D gene. Germline V gene lookup returns CDR1 LNHDA and CDR2 SQIVND (reference sequence). Trimming left V 3 bases short and J 6 bases short, with 18 bases between. The length of the CDR3 is 16 residues. The chain's CDR3 is CASSIREAVKANEQFF. The CDR3 DNA is TGTGCCAGTAGTATTCGTGAGGCAGTAAAGGCCAATGAGCAGTTCTTC.

The V gene is TRBV13, the J gene TRBJ2-7, with D maybe TRBD1 (7 bases). CDR1 and CDR2 from the germline V gene are PRHDT and FYEKMQ (reference sequence). V lost 5 bases, J lost 3 bases, and 11 bases lay in between. The CDR3 extends over 13 amino acids. The DNA of the CDR3 is TGTGCCAGCAGCCGGGGGACAGACTACGAGCAGTACGTC. Residues: CASSRGTDYEQYV.

The gene calls are TRBV4-1 and TRBJ1-1, with D perhaps matching TRBD1 (5 bases). V lost 5 bases, J lost 7 bases, and 17 bases lay in between. Per the germline V gene, CDR1 is MGHRA and CDR2 is YSYEKL. This CDR3 region has 14 residues. This chain's CDR3 is CASSINGGGGEAFF. The CDR3 DNA follows: TGCGCCAGCAGCATAAATGGTGGGGGGGGTGAAGCTTTCTTT.